Listed here are 20 T cell receptor beta chains from one sample, sequenced in a study of T cells in Graves' hyperthyroidism and ophthalmopathy. Amplification of TCR beta CDR3 regions used RNA as the template. The HTBI primer set drove a first-round RT-PCR of the TCR CDR3. TCRdb reprocessed the multiplex PCR reads with MiXCR, giving one entry per CDR3 protein. This sample has over 450,000 distinct CDR3 sequences, with approximately 15% found just once. The material sequenced was blood. The receptors derive from a woman between 18 and 30 years old with Graves' hyperthyroidism.

This clonotype was seen at least ten times. The chain recombines TRBV12-3 or TRBV12-4 with TRBJ2-7, with 10 positions matching TRBD2. This CDR3 has 15 amino acids. Trimming removed 6 bases from V and 5 bases from J; junction bases left unmatched: 10. CDR3 loop: CASRKAGTSVHEQYF. In DNA form, the CDR3 reads TGTGCCAGCAGGAAAGCCGGGACTAGCGTCCACGAGCAGTACTTC.

In this sample, this clonotype turned up a few times. The chain employs TRBV4-1 and TRBJ2-7; D uncertain. V was cut by 4 bases and J by 5 bases, with 15 bases left in between. Germline CDR1 and CDR2: MGHRA and YSYEKL. CDR3 length: 14 amino acids. This CDR3 reads CASSLPVGNDEQYV. In DNA form, the CDR3 reads TGCGCCAGCAGCCTCCCCGTGGGAAACGACGAGCAGTACGTC.

The chain links TRBV5-4 to TRBJ2-3, with D maybe TRBD2 (6 bases). The CDR3 contains 14 residues. Trimming stripped 3 bases from V and 6 bases from J, with 14 bases between. Germline V gene lookup returns CDR1 SGHNT and CDR2 YYREEE (reference sequence). In nucleotides, the CDR3 is TGTGCCAGCAGCTCCTCAGCGGAGGGCGATACGCAGTATTTT. It is translated as CASSSSAEGDTQYF.

This clonotype has more than one count but fewer than ten. The chain recombines TRBV9 with TRBJ1-1; unclear D gene. CDR1 is SGDLS, CDR2 YYNGEE, per germline. The CDR3 sequence is 14 residues long. V lost 0 bases and J 1 base, leaving 7 bases between the germline ends. The CDR3, as DNA: TGTGCCAGCAGCGTAGGTGCCGGGAACACTGAAGCTTTCTTT. It codes for CASSVGAGNTEAFF.

The V gene is TRBV7-9, the J gene TRBJ2-7; the D gene could be TRBD1 or TRBD2 (6 bases each). V lost 2 bases, J lost 2 bases, and 22 bases lay in between. The CDR3 is 18 amino acids. CDR1 is SEHNR and CDR2 is FQNEAQ in the germline V gene (reference sequence). The CDR3 is CASSLHRGQGFEPYEQYF. The DNA for the CDR3 is TGTGCCAGCAGCTTACATCGGGGGCAGGGGTTTGAACCCTACGAGCAGTACTTC.

This clonotype showed up just a few times. V gene TRBV30 combines with J gene TRBJ2-3; TRBD2 aligns across 8 bases. Germline assignment: CDR1 GTSNPN and CDR2 SVGIG (reference sequence). This CDR3 is built from 14 residues. V shed 4 bases, J shed 9 bases, and the junction held 12 bases outside the gene matches. CDR3 in DNA: TGTGCCTGGACGACTAGCGCACAGGCAGGAACGCAGTATTTT. Translation gives CAWTTSAQAGTQYF.

This clonotype has ten or more counts. The CDR3 sequence: CAWRTSGSTDTQYF. CDR3 DNA sequence: TGTGCCTGGCGGACTAGCGGGAGCACAGATACGCAGTATTTT. This chain links TRBV30 with TRBJ2-3, with 11 bases aligning to TRBD2. The V segment lost 5 bases and the J segment 0 bases; nucleotides outside the gene matches: 1. The germline gives CDR1 GTSNPN, CDR2 SVGIG (reference sequence). The CDR3 is 14 amino acids.

This clonotype was detected a few times. This chain connects TRBV4-1 to TRBJ1-3; 7 bases agree with TRBD1. V was pared by 4 bases and J by 2 bases, with 8 bases of the junction left unmatched. The CDR3 is made up of 16 amino acids. The V gene's germline CDR1 is MGHRA and CDR2 YSYEKL. CDR3 loop: CASSPRQGLAGNTIYF. The CDR3 DNA follows: TGCGCCAGCAGCCCCCGACAGGGTCTCGCTGGAAACACCATATATTTT.

This clonotype occurred many times. The chain carries TRBV3-1 and TRBJ1-2; D is possibly TRBD1 (6 bases). The CDR3 runs to 14 residues. CDR1 is LGHDT, CDR2 YNNKEL, per germline (reference sequence). V was clipped by 4 bases and J by 3 bases, with 12 bases between them. In nucleotides, the CDR3 is TGTGCCAGCAGCCTACAGGGTAACCACTATGGCTACACCTTC. It yields the protein CASSLQGNHYGYTF.

This clonotype came up many times. J is TRBJ2-7 and V is TRBV10-1, with TRBD2 matching 8 bases. V lost 7 bases and J lost 5; bases outside the gene matches: 19. The CDR3 runs to 17 residues. From germline, CDR1 is WNHNN and CDR2 SYGVQD (reference sequence). The CDR3: CASIGMGGRRVVDEQYV. CDR3 sequence (DNA): TGCGCCAGCATCGGGATGGGCGGGAGGCGCGTCGTCGACGAGCAGTACGTC.

This clonotype was counted at least ten times. The chain joins TRBV5-1 to TRBJ1-1, with a tentative D call TRBD1 (5 bases). V was shortened by 3 bases and J by 3 bases, with 15 bases between the two germline ends. The CDR3 is 15 amino acids. Germline CDR1 is SGHRS and CDR2 is YFSETQ. The CDR3 sequence is CASSWGTARDTEAFF. The DNA for the CDR3 is TGCGCCAGCAGCTGGGGGACGGCCCGGGACACTGAAGCTTTCTTT.

For the CDR3, the DNA is TGCGCCAGCAGCTTGACTTCTAGAGTCTCCTACAATGAGCAGTTCTTC. Translating gives CASSLTSRVSYNEQFF. The chain couples TRBV5-1 to TRBJ2-1, with D unresolved. Trimming removed 1 base from V and 0 bases from J, with 11 bases in between. CDR3 length: 16 residues. Per the germline V gene, CDR1 is SGHRS and CDR2 is YFSETQ.

In its sample, this clonotype was seen many times. The genes are TRBV3-1 and TRBJ1-2, with D uncertain. CDR1 LGHDT and CDR2 YNNKEL come from the germline V gene (reference sequence). The CDR3 is made up of 15 amino acids. The V and J ends lost 3 bases and 8 bases respectively, with 19 bases between them. The CDR3 DNA reads TGTGCCAGCAGCCAGGGCCTGGACCTCCTTGGCGGCTACACCTTC. Its protein product is CASSQGLDLLGGYTF.

This clonotype was detected only a few times. The rearrangement links TRBV6-1 to TRBJ2-3; D is unclear. Trimming shortened V by 2 bases and J by 4 bases, and 4 bases separated the two germline ends. Per germline, CDR1 MNHNS and CDR2 SASEGT. The CDR3 runs to 12 residues. The CDR3 DNA follows: TGTGCCAGCAGTGAATTTTCAGATACGCAGTATTTT. Its translation: CASSEFSDTQYF.

Many counts were recorded for this clonotype. This rearrangement joins TRBV11-2 to TRBJ1-2, with TRBD1 identical over 8 bases. Germline trimming cut 6 bases from V and 4 bases from J; bases unmatched to any gene: 10. Germline V gene sequence: CDR1 SGHAT, CDR2 FQNNGV. CDR3 length: 15 residues. The CDR3 is CASSSLRQGSYGYTF. The CDR3 nucleotides are TGTGCCAGCAGTTCTCTTCGACAGGGGAGCTATGGCTACACCTTC. The entire variable domain, with the rest obtained from reference TRBV11-2 and TRBJ1-2, is as follows: EAGVAQSPRYKIIEKRQSVAFWCNPISGHATLYWYQQILGQGPKLLIQFQNNGVVDDSQLPKDRFSAERLKGVDSTLKIQPAKLEDSAVYLCASSSLRQGSYGYTFGSGTRLTVV.

On this clonotype: It may be a read error: a sequence one base away is much more abundant. V is TRBV11-3 and J is TRBJ2-1, with TRBD2 as a possible D gene (6 bases). CDR1 and CDR2 (germline): SGHNT, YENEEA. CDR3 length: 15 residues. V lost 6 bases and J lost 11, with 23 bases in between. The chain's CDR3 is CASSLRDAPTDKQFF. Written as DNA, the CDR3 is TGTGCCAGCAGTTTGCGGGATGCCCCTACGGATAAGCAGTTCTTC.

The genes are TRBV10-2 and TRBJ2-1; 8 nucleotides match TRBD2. Trimming at V came to 2 bases and at J to 9 bases, leaving 6 bases not matched to a gene. The germline gives CDR1 WSHSY, CDR2 SAAADI. The length of the CDR3 is 14 residues. CDR3 residues: CASSEILAGGEQFF. The CDR3 coding sequence is TGCGCCAGCAGTGAGATTTTGGCGGGAGGTGAGCAGTTCTTC.

This clonotype was detected a few times. The rearrangement joins TRBV24-1 to TRBJ1-5; D not certain. CDR1 and CDR2 from the germline V gene are KGHDR and SFDVKD. There are 14 residues in the CDR3. Trimming shortened V by 3 bases and J by 0 bases, and 5 bases separated the two germline ends. The DNA for the CDR3 is TGTGCCACCAGTGATCCCCATAGCAATCAGCCCCAGCATTTT. Its translation is CATSDPHSNQPQHF.

This clonotype was counted at least ten times. The J gene is TRBJ2-1, the V gene TRBV7-9; 16 nucleotides match TRBD2. Trimming at V came to 4 bases and at J to 5 bases, leaving 5 bases not matched to a gene. Germline CDR1 SEHNR, CDR2 FQNEAQ (reference sequence). The CDR3 spans 17 residues. DNA of the CDR3: TGTGCCAGCAGCTCGGGACTAGCGGGAGGGTCCGACAATGAGCAGTTCTTC. Protein product: CASSSGLAGGSDNEQFF.

This clonotype has ten or more counts. The chain combines TRBV6-1 with TRBJ1-4; tentative D call: TRBD1 (5 bases). From germline, CDR1 is MNHNS and CDR2 SASEGT. The CDR3 covers 18 residues. The V end lost 1 base, the J end lost 7 bases, and 22 bases lay between the germline ends. CDR3 protein: CASSEEGRVASKGEKLFF. CDR3 in DNA: TGTGCCAGCAGTGAAGAGGGACGAGTCGCCAGCAAGGGTGAAAAACTGTTTTTT.